This T cell receptor (beta chain) is drawn from a study of T-cell reconstitution after alpha-beta-depleted transplantation in children. This clonotype was observed at least ten times. Unique molecular identifiers were built into the TCRbeta library. TCRdb re-derived calls from the PCR reads in MiXCR, one entry per CDR3 protein. The sample yields 380,000 or so distinct CDR3 sequences, more than 10% seen once. Looked up from germline, CDR1 is SNHLY and CDR2 is FYNNEI. CDR3 size: 12 residues. Trimming stripped 6 bases from V and 5 bases from J, with 8 bases between. The sequence came from a human donor who donated a stem cell graft to a child with Fanconi anemia. The specimen was PBMCs, collected from the stem cell graft. The gene calls are TRBV2 and TRBJ2-1; D ambiguous. CDR3 DNA sequence: TGTGCCAGCAGCTACGTCCACAATGAGCAGTTCTTC. It codes for CASSYVHNEQFF.